The 29 T cell receptor beta chains below come from one sample, sequenced in a study of cytomegalovirus exposure and HLA in healthy donors. The PCR ran on 60 Vbeta and 13 Jbeta primers. The repertoire was sequenced with immunoSEQ multiplex PCR; TCRdb's copy has only in-frame clones and lacks some. Here the sample spans 250,000 to 350,000 clones, approximately 90% being singletons. The source material was PBMCs. These receptors were taken from a man aged 35 to 55 in good health and CMV-seropositive.

This rearrangement joins TRBV7-3 to TRBJ2-2; D might be TRBD1 (5 bases). Between the trimmed V and J ends, which lost 1 base and 5 bases, there was a span of 8 bases. The CDR3 has 14 amino acids. CDR1 SGHTA and CDR2 FQGTGA come from the germline V gene. CDR3 coding DNA: TGTGCCAGCAGCTTAAGTTCAGGGACCGGGGAGCTGTTTTTT. This translates into CASSLSSGTGELFF.

The genes are TRBV29-1 and TRBJ2-7; 14 nucleotides agree with TRBD2. The CDR3 is made up of 18 amino acids. J gave up 4 bases and V 5 bases, and 16 bases lay outside the gene matches. CDR1 and CDR2 from the germline V gene are SQVTM and ANQGSEA. CDR3 protein: CSVMGGGLAGEGGYEQYF. In DNA, the CDR3 is TGCAGCGTTATGGGTGGGGGACTAGCGGGAGAAGGAGGTTACGAGCAGTACTTC.

V is TRBV11-1 and J is TRBJ1-2; D not certain. Trimming took off 4 bases at V and 4 bases at J, with 7 bases between the two ends. Germline V gives CDR1 SGHAT, CDR2 FQDESV (reference sequence). This CDR3 contains 12 residues. CDR3 in DNA: TGTGCCAGCAGCTCGGTTTTCTATGGCTACACCTTC. Encoded protein: CASSSVFYGYTF.

V gene TRBV4-1 combines with J gene TRBJ2-3, with 7 bases identical to TRBD2. The CDR3 loop spans 17 amino acids. Germline trimming cut 1 base from V and 0 bases from J; bases unmatched to any gene: 7. CDR1 is MGHRA, CDR2 YSYEKL, per germline. The CDR3 protein is CASSQGWGGSSTDTQYF. In DNA, the CDR3 is TGCGCCAGCAGCCAAGGCTGGGGAGGGAGTAGCACAGATACGCAGTATTTT.

V gene TRBV28 combines with J gene TRBJ2-7; 8 bases are a match to TRBD2. The CDR3 consists of 15 residues. V shed 7 bases, J shed 1 base, and the junction held 9 bases outside the gene matches. Germline CDR1 reads MDHEN; CDR2 reads SYDVKM. The CDR3 DNA sequence: TGTGCCAGCACCCGAACCGGGACTAGTTCCTACGAGCAGTACTTC. This codes for CASTRTGTSSYEQYF.

There are a few counts of this clone. The CDR3 reads CAWSVRRGALAGQFF. CDR3 DNA sequence: TGTGCCTGGAGTGTACGGCGGGGGGCCCTGGCGGGGCAGTTCTTC. The genes are TRBV30 and TRBJ2-1, with 8 bases aligning to TRBD2. Germline CDR1 reads GTSNPN; CDR2 reads SVGIG (reference sequence). Losses at the gene ends were 0 bases for V and 12 bases for J; bases not matched to a gene: 13. This CDR3 spans 15 amino acids.

The V gene is TRBV28, the J gene TRBJ1-2; 10 bases fit TRBD1. V shed 7 bases, J shed 8 bases, and the junction held 13 bases outside the gene matches. Per the germline V gene, CDR1 is MDHEN and CDR2 is SYDVKM. The CDR3 has 15 residues. CDR3 in DNA: TGTGCCAGCACCGCCCCTGGGACAGGGGCAGGCGGCTACACCTTC. It codes for CASTAPGTGAGGYTF.

This clone was recorded only once. The chain joins TRBV2 to TRBJ2-5; D is ambiguous. Germline CDR1 reads SNHLY; CDR2 reads FYNNEI. Trimming shortened V by 2 bases and J by 5 bases, and 15 bases separated the two germline ends. The CDR3 runs to 15 residues. CDR3 DNA sequence: TGTGCCAGCAGTGAATTGTCCAGCTCCGGGGAGACCCAGTACTTC. Protein: CASSELSSSGETQYF.

The chain is built from TRBV4-2 and TRBJ2-7, with TRBD2 as a possible D gene (7 bases). V gave up 0 bases and J gave up 3 bases, with 24 bases separating them. From germline, CDR1 is LGHNA and CDR2 YNFKEQ. CDR3 size: 19 residues. CDR3 in amino acids: CASSQERLGGQARVYEQYF. In nucleotides, the CDR3 is TGTGCCAGCAGCCAAGAACGCTTGGGGGGGCAGGCGAGAGTCTACGAGCAGTACTTC.

This rearrangement joins TRBV28 to TRBJ1-5, with 9 nucleotides matching TRBD1. V was clipped by 5 bases and J by 2 bases; unmatched bases: 10. The CDR3 is made up of 17 amino acids. The germline gives CDR1 MDHEN, CDR2 SYDVKM. The CDR3 bases are TGTGCCAGCAGTCCCCTGGGACAGGGTCGGCGCAATCAGCCCCAGCATTTT. It codes for CASSPLGQGRRNQPQHF. Based on the CDR3 plus reference TRBV28 and TRBJ1-5, the full variable domain is DVKVTQSSRYLVKRTGEKVFLECVQDMDHENMFWYRQDPGLGLRLIYFSYDVKMKEKGDIPEGYSVSREKKERFSLILESASTNQTSMYLCASSPLGQGRRNQPQHFGDGTRLSIL.

The genes are TRBV9 and TRBJ2-1; 8 bases fit TRBD2. The CDR3 totals 16 residues. The trim removed 0 bases at V and 7 bases at J, leaving 9 bases unmatched. CDR1 is SGDLS and CDR2 is YYNGEE in the germline V gene. In DNA form, the CDR3 reads TGTGCCAGCAGCGTAGCCCAGGGACTAGGGGTTAATGAGCAGTTCTTC. It encodes CASSVAQGLGVNEQFF.

This chain joins TRBV7-3 and TRBJ2-3, with no clear D. The germline V gene has CDR1 SGHTA and CDR2 FQGTGA. Trimming stripped 3 bases from V and 2 bases from J, with 9 bases between. This CDR3 comprises 14 residues. CDR3 sequence reads: CASSFSGFTDTQYF. DNA for the CDR3: TGTGCCAGCAGCTTTTCAGGATTCACAGATACGCAGTATTTT.

The chain has TRBV25-1 and TRBJ2-5; D is unresolved. Germline V CDR1 and CDR2: MGHDK, SYGVNS. Trimming stripped 3 bases from V and 7 bases from J, with 21 bases between. The CDR3 runs 16 residues. The CDR3 loop reads CASSDDPPREVGTQYF. CDR3 coding DNA: TGTGCCAGCAGTGATGACCCCCCCCGCGAGGTGGGGACCCAGTACTTC.

This clone was found a few times. This chain links TRBV25-1 with TRBJ1-1; D might be TRBD1 (6 bases). V was trimmed by 3 bases and J by 4 bases, leaving 18 bases between them. The CDR3 totals 16 residues. The germline gives CDR1 MGHDK, CDR2 SYGVNS. The CDR3 here is CASSDFKQGWVTEAFF. DNA for the CDR3: TGTGCCAGCAGTGACTTCAAACAGGGATGGGTCACTGAAGCTTTCTTT. The full variable domain, its missing parts supplied by reference TRBV25-1 and TRBJ1-1, is EADIYQTPRYLVIGTGKKITLECSQTMGHDKMYWYQQDPGMELHLIHYSYGVNSTEKGDLSSESTVSRIRTEHFPLTLESARPSHTSQYLCASSDFKQGWVTEAFFGQGTRLTVV.

This clone was recorded once. The CDR3: CASSLGRQGMETQYF. The CDR3 nucleotides read TGTGCCAGCAGCTTGGGGCGGCAGGGTATGGAGACCCAGTACTTC. This chain uses TRBV5-6 with TRBJ2-5, with a tentative D call TRBD1 (5 bases). The CDR3 is 15 amino acids. Trimming removed 0 bases from V and 5 bases from J, with 14 bases in between. Germline assignment: CDR1 SGHDT and CDR2 YYEEEE.

This chain uses TRBV7-9 with TRBJ2-5; a weak D match, TRBD1 (7 bases). V was clipped by 5 bases and J by 1 base, with 14 bases between them. CDR3 length: 15 amino acids. Per germline, CDR1 SEHNR and CDR2 FQNEAQ (reference sequence). The CDR3 coding sequence is TGTGCCAGCAGCATCAGGGGGGAACCCCAAGAGACCCAGTACTTC. It encodes CASSIRGEPQETQYF.

The chain joins TRBV5-4 to TRBJ2-7; D is perhaps TRBD1 (5 bases). Per germline, CDR1 SGHNT and CDR2 YYREEE (reference sequence). V dropped 4 bases and J dropped 2 bases, with 10 bases sitting between them. This CDR3 is 13 amino acids long. CDR3 loop: CASSPKGTYEQYF. DNA for the CDR3: TGTGCCAGCAGCCCTAAGGGGACCTACGAGCAGTACTTC. Drawing the rest from reference TRBV5-4 and TRBJ2-7, the complete variable domain is ETGVTQSPTHLIKTRGQQVTLRCSSQSGHNTVSWYQQALGQGPQFIFQYYREEENGRGNFPPRFSGLQFPNYSSELNVNALELDDSALYLCASSPKGTYEQYFGPGTRLTVT.

In this sample, this clone turned up once. The chain couples TRBV5-4 to TRBJ1-2, with 7 bases matching TRBD1. This CDR3 spans 15 amino acids. Germline V gives CDR1 SGHNT, CDR2 YYREEE (reference sequence). J lost 4 bases, V lost 4 bases, and 10 bases had no gene match. CDR3 bases: TGTGCCAGCAGCCCGGGACAGACAATCCTCTATGGCTACACCTTC. This codes for CASSPGQTILYGYTF.

The chain combines TRBV29-1 with TRBJ2-2; D is unclear. The V and J ends lost 3 bases and 1 base respectively, with 6 bases between them. Germline V gene sequence: CDR1 SQVTM, CDR2 ANQGSEA. The CDR3 length is 13 residues. CDR3 residues: CSVDGVNTGELFF. The CDR3 DNA is TGCAGCGTTGACGGTGTGAACACCGGGGAGCTGTTTTTT.

This clone was seen once. J is TRBJ2-3 and V is TRBV7-2; D might be TRBD2 (5 bases). CDR1 is SGHTA, CDR2 FQGNSA, per germline. CDR3 length equals 15 residues. With 2 bases removed from V and 2 bases from J, the gap between germline ends came to 11 bases. The CDR3 DNA reads as TGTGCCAGCAGCTTATCGGGGTTTGACACAGATACGCAGTATTTT. This gives the protein CASSLSGFDTDTQYF.

The chain recombines TRBV4-1 with TRBJ2-7; 8 nucleotides match TRBD2. The V and J ends lost 4 bases and 0 bases, in that order; junction bases with no gene match: 5. CDR1 is MGHRA and CDR2 is YSYEKL in the germline V gene. This CDR3 is 15 amino acids long. The CDR3 coding sequence is TGCGCCAGCAGCCCAACTAGCGGAGTCTCCTACGAGCAGTACTTC. It codes for CASSPTSGVSYEQYF.

This chain connects TRBV9 to TRBJ1-6; D not certain. CDR1 is SGDLS and CDR2 is YYNGEE in the germline V gene. The CDR3 consists of 14 residues. Trimming took 2 bases from V and 5 from J, leaving 8 bases between them. The CDR3 protein is CASSVSTDNSPLHF. The CDR3, as DNA: TGTGCCAGCAGCGTTTCCACAGATAATTCACCCCTCCACTTT. Complete variable domain (other parts from reference TRBV9 and TRBJ1-6): DSGVTQTPKHLITATGQRVTLRCSPRSGDLSVYWYQQSLDQGLQFLIQYYNGEERAKGNILERFSAQQFPDLHSELNLSSLELGDSALYFCASSVSTDNSPLHFGNGTRLTVT.

V usage is TRBV10-3 and J usage is TRBJ2-1, with 11 nucleotides matching TRBD2. CDR1 is ENHRY, CDR2 SYGVKD, per germline. The CDR3 covers 18 residues. Unmatched junction bases numbered 10, after V lost 6 bases and J lost 0 bases. The CDR3 nucleotides are TGTGCCATCAGGGGGGGACTAGCGGTTACTAGCTCCTACAATGAGCAGTTCTTC. Its translation: CAIRGGLAVTSSYNEQFF.

This clone has only one observation. The chain uses TRBV2 and TRBJ2-3; 8 bases match TRBD2. The CDR3 spans 17 residues. Germline CDR1 reads SNHLY; CDR2 reads FYNNEI. V dropped 3 bases and J dropped 0; count of bases not matched to a gene: 8. The CDR3 is CASSEPGLGFSTDTQYF. The CDR3 region has the DNA TGTGCCAGCAGTGAGCCGGGACTAGGCTTCAGCACAGATACGCAGTATTTT.

The chain joins TRBV27 to TRBJ1-4; TRBD1 matches at 8 bases. The germline CDR1 and CDR2 sequences are MNHEY and SMNVEV (reference sequence). CDR3 size: 15 residues. V lost 5 bases, J lost 8 bases, and 10 bases stayed unmatched. In nucleotides, the CDR3 is TGTGCCAGCAGTCGGGACAGGTGGTCTGAAGAAAAACTGTTTTTT. Translation: CASSRDRWSEEKLFF. Full variable domain (rest looked up from reference TRBV27 and TRBJ1-4): EAQVTQNPRYLITVTGKKLTVTCSQNMNHEYMSWYRQDPGLGLRQIYYSMNVEVTDKGDVPEGYKVSRKEKRNFPLILESPSPNQTSLYFCASSRDRWSEEKLFFGSGTQLSVL.

The chain combines TRBV5-1 with TRBJ2-5, with a tentative D call TRBD1 (5 bases). CDR1 is SGHRS, CDR2 YFSETQ, per germline. The CDR3 covers 13 residues. Trimming left V 5 bases short and J 3 bases short, with 11 bases between. The CDR3 DNA follows: TGCGCCAGCAGAACCGACAGAAAAGAGACCCAGTACTTC. Its protein product is CASRTDRKETQYF.

In its sample, this clone was seen once. The DNA of the CDR3 is TGTGCCAGCAGCGGGGGAGGACACCCTGGGGATGAGCAGTTCTTC. Translation gives CASSGGGHPGDEQFF. V is TRBV9 and J is TRBJ2-1, with D maybe TRBD2 (6 bases). The CDR3 extends over 15 amino acids. Trimming took 3 bases from V and 8 from J, leaving 18 bases between them. Germline V gives CDR1 SGDLS, CDR2 YYNGEE.

The V and J genes are TRBV28 and TRBJ1-2, with TRBD1 matching over 7 bases. With 10 bases clipped from V and 1 base from J, the junction kept 9 bases outside the gene matches. Germline CDR1 reads MDHEN; CDR2 reads SYDVKM. The CDR3 is 14 residues long. The CDR3 DNA follows: TGTGCCATCCTCAAGGGACAGCTTAACTATGGCTACACCTTC. Translated: CAILKGQLNYGYTF.

This chain connects TRBV28 to TRBJ2-7; 8 bases line up with TRBD1. CDR1 MDHEN and CDR2 SYDVKM come from the germline V gene. This CDR3 spans 13 amino acids. The J segment lost 5 bases and the V segment lost 8 bases, leaving 8 bases of the junction unmatched. The CDR3, as DNA: TGTGCCAGCCTAAGACAGGGGTCTCACGAGCAGTACTTC. Protein sequence: CASLRQGSHEQYF.